This T cell receptor (beta chain) comes out of a study of cytomegalovirus exposure and HLA in healthy donors. The ends were cut back, 8 bases at V and 0 bases at J, with 11 bases in the middle. Looked up from germline, CDR1 is ENHRY and CDR2 is SYGVKD. This CDR3 spans 14 amino acids. It was with 60 Vbeta and 13 Jbeta primers that the PCR ran. TCRdb's table, derived via immunoSEQ multiplex PCR, lists solely in-frame clones and lacks some. The sample records 140,000 to 150,000 clones, 84% being singletons. Comment on this clone: Its antigen is unknown.

General study findings and limits: Specific recognition of CMV antigens was confirmed in vitro for a few chains (all CMV-associated).

The receptor's source is a boy younger than 10 in good health and CMV-seronegative. The genes are TRBV10-3 and TRBJ1-3; the D is unclear. What was sequenced was PBMCs. This CDR3 is CAIVREPSGNTIYF. CDR3 nucleotide sequence: TGTGCCATCGTACGGGAGCCCTCTGGAAACACCATATATTTT.